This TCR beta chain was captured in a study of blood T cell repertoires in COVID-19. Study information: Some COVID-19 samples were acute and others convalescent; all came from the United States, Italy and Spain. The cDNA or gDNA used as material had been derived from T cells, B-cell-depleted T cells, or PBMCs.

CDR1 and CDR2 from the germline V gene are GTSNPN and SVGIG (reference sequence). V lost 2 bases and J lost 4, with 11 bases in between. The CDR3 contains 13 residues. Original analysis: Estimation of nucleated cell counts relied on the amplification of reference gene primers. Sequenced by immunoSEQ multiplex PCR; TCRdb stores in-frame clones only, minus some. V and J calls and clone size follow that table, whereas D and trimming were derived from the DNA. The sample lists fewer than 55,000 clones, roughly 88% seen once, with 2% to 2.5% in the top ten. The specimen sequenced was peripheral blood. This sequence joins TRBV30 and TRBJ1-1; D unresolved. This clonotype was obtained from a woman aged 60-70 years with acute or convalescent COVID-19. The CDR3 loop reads CAWSKGDFTEAFF. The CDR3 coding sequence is TGTGCCTGGAGTAAGGGAGACTTCACTGAAGCTTTCTTT. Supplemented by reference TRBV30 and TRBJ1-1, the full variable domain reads SQTIHQWPATLVQPVGSPLSLECTVEGTSNPNLYWYRQAAGRGLQLLFYSVGIGQISSEVPQNLSASRPQDRQFILSSKKLLLSDSGFYLCAWSKGDFTEAFFGQGTRLTVV.